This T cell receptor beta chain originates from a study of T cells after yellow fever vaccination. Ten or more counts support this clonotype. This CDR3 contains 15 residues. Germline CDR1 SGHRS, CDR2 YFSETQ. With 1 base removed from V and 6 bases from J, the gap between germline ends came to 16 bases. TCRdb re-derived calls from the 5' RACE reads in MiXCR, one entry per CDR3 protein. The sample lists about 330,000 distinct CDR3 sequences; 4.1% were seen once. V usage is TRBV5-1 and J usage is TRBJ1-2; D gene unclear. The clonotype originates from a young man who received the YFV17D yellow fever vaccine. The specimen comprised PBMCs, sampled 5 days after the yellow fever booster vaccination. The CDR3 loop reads CASSLTPGDGDGYTF. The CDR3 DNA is TGCGCCAGCAGCTTGACCCCCGGAGACGGGGATGGCTACACCTTC. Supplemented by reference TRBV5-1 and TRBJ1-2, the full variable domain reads KAGVTQTPRYLIKTRGQQVTLSCSPISGHRSVSWYQQTPGQGLQFLFEYFSETQRNKGNFPGRFSGRQFSNSRSEMNVSTLELGDSALYLCASSLTPGDGDGYTFGSGTRLTVV.